Given below is one TCR beta chain in context. CDR3 length equals 15 residues. J lost 1 base, V lost 4 bases, and 4 bases had no gene match. Germline-derived CDR1 and CDR2 are SGHRS and YFSETQ. Purified naive CD4+ T cells were depleted of CD25+ Tregs. TCRdb reanalysed the 5' RACE reads using MiXCR and keeps one entry per CDR3 protein. The table has 5,200 or so distinct CDR3 sequences, about three quarters seen once. The receptor was derived from a female donor with breast cancer. Source material: naive CD4+ T cells sorted from blood. Subset in this sample: naive CD4+ T cells, CD4+CD45RA+CD25-. This chain joins TRBV5-1 and TRBJ2-2; TRBD1 matches 7 bases. CDR3 loop: CASSKGTVNTGELFF. CDR3 sequence (DNA): TGCGCCAGCAGCAAAGGGACAGTGAACACCGGGGAGCTGTTTTTT.